These 30 T cell receptor beta chains were sequenced from one sample in a study of CD8 T cells in ankylosing spondylitis (dated by TCRdb to 2016 to 2017). Which antigens these TCRs recognize remains unknown. Library preparation used 5' RACE. TCRdb records Illumina HiSeq 2500 as the sequencer. Starting from the raw public reads, TCRdb applied fastp trimming at Q25, assembled clones with MiXCR and retained in-frame beta chains. Rows merge per CDR3 protein into single entries with the most common DNA and genes. The sample has 450,000 to 550,000 distinct CDR3 sequences on record, roughly 5.3% of them singletons. The biggest ten clones account for around 3.5% of the sample. Beyond this particular receptor, the publication reports: Blood from ankylosing spondylitis patients appeared to be characterized by a TCR beta motif composed of roughly 8 highly homologous amino acid variants.

The sample comprised blood, either unsorted or a sorted T cell fraction (not recorded which). All receptors come from a male donor with ankylosing spondylitis.

This clonotype has ten or more counts. This chain joins TRBV20-1 and TRBJ1-4, with 8 bases aligning to TRBD1. There are 15 residues in the CDR3. The germline gives CDR1 DFQATT, CDR2 SNEGSKA (reference sequence). J was trimmed by 8 bases and V by 0 bases; bases with no gene match: 8. CDR3 region: CSARDSQGASEKLFF. The DNA for the CDR3 is TGCAGTGCTAGAGATAGTCAGGGGGCAAGCGAAAAACTGTTTTTT.

This clonotype was seen many times. The chain is built from TRBV5-1 and TRBJ2-2; D tentatively reads TRBD1 or TRBD2 (5 bases each). This CDR3 region has 14 residues. Per germline, CDR1 SGHRS and CDR2 YFSETQ. Trimming took off 3 bases at V and 4 bases at J, with 10 bases between the two ends. DNA of the CDR3: TGCGCCAGCAGCTCGATCGGGACCACCGGGGAGCTGTTTTTT. Its protein is CASSSIGTTGELFF.

This clonotype was picked up many times. The rearrangement uses TRBV4-3 and TRBJ2-3; unclear D gene. Germline V CDR1 and CDR2: LGHNA, YSLEER. V was trimmed by 0 bases and J by 4 bases, leaving 8 bases between them. This CDR3 spans 14 amino acids. The CDR3 is CASSQDVAADTQYF. CDR3 DNA sequence: TGCGCCAGCAGCCAAGATGTGGCCGCAGATACGCAGTATTTT.

This clonotype was seen many times. The chain is built from TRBV12-3 or TRBV12-4 and TRBJ2-7; 10 positions match TRBD1. The CDR3 has 14 residues. Trimming at V came to 6 bases and at J to 3 bases, leaving 5 bases not matched to a gene. CDR3 sequence: CASSNRDRGYEQYF. In DNA form, the CDR3 reads TGTGCCAGCAGCAACCGGGACAGGGGCTACGAGCAGTACTTC.

The chain combines TRBV6-2 or TRBV6-3 with TRBJ2-7; 9 bases align to TRBD1. CDR1 is MNHEY, CDR2 SVGEGT, per germline. The CDR3 covers 15 residues. The V gene end was trimmed by 4 bases and the J gene end by 4 bases; junction bases not matched to a gene: 8. The CDR3 is CASSFTGTGRYEQYF. In nucleotides, the CDR3 is TGTGCCAGCAGTTTTACCGGGACAGGGAGGTACGAGCAGTACTTC.

This clonotype was recorded at least ten times. This chain uses TRBV4-3 with TRBJ2-7; D is unclear. Germline CDR1 LGHNA, CDR2 YSLEER. Deletions cut 0 bases from V and 3 bases from J, with 12 bases between. The CDR3 extends over 15 amino acids. CDR3 in amino acids: CASSQDSSSRYEQYF. The CDR3 DNA is TGCGCCAGCAGCCAAGATTCGTCCAGTCGCTACGAGCAGTACTTC.

There are many counts of this clonotype. This rearrangement joins TRBV5-1 to TRBJ2-1; TRBD1 matches 7 bases. CDR3 size: 13 residues. The ends lost 0 bases at V and 13 bases at J; junction bases unmatched: 7. Germline assignment: CDR1 SGHRS and CDR2 YFSETQ. The CDR3 DNA sequence: TGCGCCAGCAGCTTGGTAGACAGGGAAATTCAGTTCTTC. Protein sequence: CASSLVDREIQFF.

This clonotype was detected many times. The genes are TRBV29-1 and TRBJ2-3; no reliable D call. The length of the CDR3 is 12 residues. V lost 6 bases and J lost 6, with 13 bases in between. The germline gives CDR1 SQVTM, CDR2 ANQGSEA. The CDR3 loop reads CSVRASGDTQYF. CDR3 DNA: TGCAGCGTGCGAGCGTCTGGGGATACGCAGTATTTT.

Ten or more counts support this clonotype. The V call is TRBV6-2 or TRBV6-3, the J call TRBJ1-5; D uncertain. V lost 6 bases and J lost 16, with 16 bases in between. This CDR3 is built from 11 residues. Germline lookup yields CDR1 MNHEY and CDR2 SVGEGT. CDR3 nucleotides: TGTGCCAGCAGCCGCGGACCAAAAGCCCATTTT. Translated, it gives CASSRGPKAHF.

At least ten counts were recorded for this clonotype. The genes are TRBV10-3 and TRBJ2-7; possibly TRBD1 for D (6 bases). Germline lookup yields CDR1 ENHRY and CDR2 SYGVKD. The CDR3 extends over 15 amino acids. Trimming cost V 4 bases and J 4 bases, with 17 bases left between them. The CDR3 DNA sequence: TGTGCCATCAGTGCCTGGGACACGTTTCAATACGAGCAGTACTTC. This sequence encodes CAISAWDTFQYEQYF.

The sample holds many counts of this clonotype. This chain connects TRBV7-9 to TRBJ1-4, with D hard to call. V dropped 8 bases and J dropped 8 bases, with 15 bases sitting between them. CDR3 length: 13 amino acids. Germline V CDR1 and CDR2: SEHNR, FQNEAQ (reference sequence). The CDR3: CASEGHDTEKLFF. CDR3 coding DNA: TGTGCCAGCGAAGGCCACGACACGGAAAAACTGTTTTTT.

There are many counts of this clonotype. The chain joins TRBV6-2 or TRBV6-3 to TRBJ1-5; a weak D match, TRBD1 (5 bases). CDR1 and CDR2 (germline): MNHEY, SVGEGT. Between the trimmed V and J ends, which lost 4 bases and 4 bases, there was a span of 14 bases. The CDR3 length is 15 residues. The DNA of the CDR3 is TGTGCCAGCAGTTCCCTCGGGGGAGGGAATCAGCCCCAGCATTTT. It is translated as CASSSLGGGNQPQHF.

This sequence joins TRBV20-1 and TRBJ2-1; TRBD1 or TRBD2 may be the D gene (6 bases each). Germline V gene lookup returns CDR1 DFQATT and CDR2 SNEGSKA (reference sequence). V lost 1 base, J lost 2 bases, and 15 bases lay in between. This CDR3 has 16 amino acids. The CDR3 region has the DNA TGCAGTGCTAGAGTAGCCGGGGGCATGGCCTACAATGAGCAGTTCTTC. This sequence encodes CSARVAGGMAYNEQFF.

This clonotype was recorded a few times. The V call is TRBV7-2, the J call TRBJ2-5, with TRBD2 matching over 8 bases. V gave up 5 bases and J gave up 5 bases; unmatched junction bases: 10. Germline CDR1 and CDR2: SGHTA and FQGNSA. The CDR3 loop spans 15 amino acids. This chain's CDR3 is CASSDRRGGVETQYF. In DNA, the CDR3 is TGTGCCAGCAGCGACCGACGGGGGGGAGTTGAGACCCAGTACTTC.

The table lists this clonotype with many counts. The chain carries TRBV6-2 or TRBV6-3 and TRBJ1-5; D call uncertain. The V gene lost 6 bases and the J gene lost 0 bases, with 6 bases spanning the gap. The CDR3 runs to 13 residues. From germline, CDR1 is MNHEY and CDR2 SVGEGT. The DNA for the CDR3 is TGTGCCAGCAGGGACGGTAGCAATCAGCCCCAGCATTTT. This encodes CASRDGSNQPQHF.

This clonotype showed up just once. The chain combines TRBV3-1 with TRBJ2-6; D possibly corresponds to TRBD1 (5 bases). This CDR3 has 14 residues. Germline CDR1 is LGHDT and CDR2 is YNNKEL (reference sequence). With 4 bases removed from V and 3 bases from J, the gap between germline ends came to 7 bases. The CDR3 region is CASSPTGGANVLTF. CDR3 bases: TGTGCCAGCAGCCCTACAGGTGGGGCCAACGTCCTGACTTTC.

This clonotype showed up many times. V gene TRBV6-2 or TRBV6-3 combines with J gene TRBJ1-5, with 8 bases matching TRBD1. Germline V gene sequence: CDR1 MNHEY, CDR2 SVGEGT. V gave up 3 bases and J gave up 3 bases; unmatched junction bases: 10. There are 17 residues in the CDR3. DNA for the CDR3: TGTGCCAGCAGTTATTTGGGGGGACAGGTATTCAATCAGCCCCAGCATTTT. This gives the protein CASSYLGGQVFNQPQHF.

This clonotype appeared many times. The genes are TRBV4-3 and TRBJ2-7, with 8 bases fitting TRBD1. The J segment lost 3 bases and the V segment lost 4 bases, leaving 5 bases of the junction unmatched. CDR1 and CDR2 (germline): LGHNA, YSLEER. CDR3 length equals 14 residues. CDR3 sequence reads: CASSLGQGIYEQYF. CDR3 sequence (DNA): TGCGCCAGCAGCCTAGGACAGGGCATCTACGAGCAGTACTTC.

This clonotype was observed many times. The chain carries TRBV6-6 and TRBJ2-7, with D hard to call. V dropped 0 bases and J dropped 6 bases, with 9 bases sitting between them. The CDR3 sequence is 13 residues long. Germline CDR1 and CDR2: MNHNY and SVGAGI (reference sequence). CDR3 sequence: CASSYSRAFEQYF. The DNA of the CDR3 is TGTGCCAGCAGTTACTCGAGAGCTTTCGAGCAGTACTTC.

The chain employs TRBV7-2 and TRBJ2-7; 13 nucleotides match TRBD2. V shed 1 base, J shed 9 bases, and the junction held 12 bases outside the gene matches. This CDR3 spans 17 amino acids. Germline values: CDR1 SGHTA, CDR2 FQGNSA. CDR3 DNA sequence: TGTGCCAGCAGCTTAGTTAGATCGGGACTAGCGGGACATTGGCAGTACTTC. Translating it yields CASSLVRSGLAGHWQYF.

This clonotype was seen ten or more times. V usage is TRBV28 and J usage is TRBJ2-1; 7 bases are a match to TRBD1. Germline CDR1 reads MDHEN; CDR2 reads SYDVKM. The junction had 4 bases not matched to a gene; V was cut back by 4 bases and J by 1 base. The CDR3 loop spans 15 amino acids. DNA for the CDR3: TGTGCCAGCAGTTCGACAGGGAAGTCCTACAATGAGCAGTTCTTC. Protein sequence: CASSSTGKSYNEQFF.

This clonotype has a count of ten or more. The chain recombines TRBV15 with TRBJ1-2; TRBD1 matches 8 bases. This CDR3 comprises 14 residues. CDR1 and CDR2 (germline): LNHNV, YYDKDF (reference sequence). Trimming removed 5 bases from V and 4 bases from J; junction bases left unmatched: 6. For the CDR3, the DNA is TGTGCCACCAGCCCACGGACAGGGAGCTATGGCTACACCTTC. Protein sequence: CATSPRTGSYGYTF.

The chain employs TRBV6-2 or TRBV6-3 and TRBJ2-5; D is uncertain. Germline loops: CDR1 MNHEY, CDR2 SVGEGT. CDR3 length: 13 amino acids. The germline V and J ends were trimmed by 2 bases and 2 bases, with 6 bases remaining between them. This CDR3 reads CASSYLTQETQYF. Written as DNA, the CDR3 is TGTGCCAGCAGTTACCTAACACAAGAGACCCAGTACTTC.

The chain has TRBV20-1 and TRBJ1-2; D is perhaps TRBD1 (5 bases). CDR1 DFQATT and CDR2 SNEGSKA come from the germline V gene (reference sequence). The CDR3 length is 14 residues. The V and J ends lost 6 bases and 4 bases respectively, with 18 bases between them. The CDR3 nucleotides are TGCAGTGCCATTGAACAGGCTCTTGGCTATGGCTACACCTTC. Protein sequence: CSAIEQALGYGYTF.

This clonotype was seen many times. The V call is TRBV6-1, the J call TRBJ1-1; D gene ambiguous. The germline V gene has CDR1 MNHNS and CDR2 SASEGT. The CDR3 runs to 13 residues. V gave up 6 bases and J gave up 0 bases, with 8 bases separating them. The CDR3 DNA follows: TGTGCCAGCAGCCGAGGGCTGAACACTGAAGCTTTCTTT. Residues: CASSRGLNTEAFF.

This clonotype was seen more than once but under ten times. The V call is TRBV28, the J call TRBJ2-7; a weak D match, TRBD2 (7 bases). The CDR3 has 14 amino acids. Trimming cost V 2 bases and J 5 bases, with 13 bases left between them. Germline-derived CDR1 and CDR2 are MDHEN and SYDVKM. The CDR3, as DNA: TGTGCCAGCAGTTTAAGGGGGGGCAACGACGAGCAGTACTTC. Translating it yields CASSLRGGNDEQYF.

This clonotype was observed many times. V and J are TRBV13 and TRBJ1-2; 7 bases fit TRBD1. V lost 4 bases, J lost 6 bases, and 17 bases stayed unmatched. This CDR3 contains 17 residues. CDR1 and CDR2 from the germline V gene are PRHDT and FYEKMQ (reference sequence). The CDR3 loop is CASSSAGTETLGDGYTF. In DNA form, the CDR3 reads TGTGCCAGCAGCTCTGCCGGGACAGAAACCCTTGGCGATGGCTACACCTTC. Complete variable domain (other parts from reference TRBV13 and TRBJ1-2): AAGVIQSPRHLIKEKRETATLKCYPIPRHDTVYWYQQGPGQDPQFLISFYEKMQSDKGSIPDRFSAQQFSDYHSELNMSSLELGDSALYFCASSSAGTETLGDGYTFGSGTRLTVV.

This clonotype was counted many times. The V and J genes are TRBV20-1 and TRBJ1-6, with D perhaps matching TRBD1 (5 bases). CDR3 length: 15 amino acids. Germline V gene data show CDR1 as DFQATT and CDR2 as SNEGSKA (reference sequence). Trimming pared 0 bases from V and 7 bases from J, leaving 13 bases between. CDR3 in DNA: TGCAGTGCTAGAGATCCTGGGGCTCCGAATTCACCCCTCCACTTT. It translates to CSARDPGAPNSPLHF.

This clonotype was counted at least ten times. The gene calls are TRBV4-3 and TRBJ1-2; 8 bases are a match to TRBD1. Germline-derived CDR1 and CDR2 are LGHNA and YSLEER. With 4 bases clipped from V and 3 bases from J, the junction kept 7 bases outside the gene matches. The CDR3 totals 15 residues. This CDR3 is CASSRLQGEDYGYTF. CDR3 bases: TGCGCCAGCAGCCGGTTACAGGGGGAGGACTATGGCTACACCTTC.

In its sample, this clonotype was seen many times. The chain uses TRBV20-1 and TRBJ1-2; D gene ambiguous. Trimming pared 4 bases from V and 4 bases from J, leaving 16 bases between. CDR3 length equals 14 residues. Per germline, CDR1 DFQATT and CDR2 SNEGSKA (reference sequence). Written as DNA, the CDR3 is TGCAGTGCTATCCCGTGGACGGCCTCCTATGGCTACACCTTC. The encoded protein is CSAIPWTASYGYTF.